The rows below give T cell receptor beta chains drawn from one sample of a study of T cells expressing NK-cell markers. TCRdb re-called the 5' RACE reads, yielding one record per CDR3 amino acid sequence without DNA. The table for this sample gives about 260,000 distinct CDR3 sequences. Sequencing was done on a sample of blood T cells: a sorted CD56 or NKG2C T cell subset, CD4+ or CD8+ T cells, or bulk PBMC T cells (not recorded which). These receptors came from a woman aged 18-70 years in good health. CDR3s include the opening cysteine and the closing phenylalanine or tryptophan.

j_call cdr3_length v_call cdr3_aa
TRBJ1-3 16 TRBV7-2 CASSPILGVSGNTIYF
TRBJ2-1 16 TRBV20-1 CSARDPGGRDSGEQFF
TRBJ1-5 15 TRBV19 CASSPGQGFNQPQHF
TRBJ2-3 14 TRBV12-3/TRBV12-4 CASGLAGGTDTQYF
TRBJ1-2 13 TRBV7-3 CASSSPDGNGYTF
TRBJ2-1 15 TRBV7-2 CASSQQGLFNNEQFF
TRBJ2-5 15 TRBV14 CASSQGFTAQETQYF
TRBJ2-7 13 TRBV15 CATSVDGYYEQYF
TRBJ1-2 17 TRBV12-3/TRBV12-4 CASTPVGGGTGNYGYTF
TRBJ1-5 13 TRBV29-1 CSVAKDRDQPQHF
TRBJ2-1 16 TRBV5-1 CASRRTAGVTYNEQFF
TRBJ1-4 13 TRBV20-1 CSARGRVYEKLFF
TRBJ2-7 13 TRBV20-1 CSAEPLKSYEQYF
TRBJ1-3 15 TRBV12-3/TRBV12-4 CASSTRQGFGNTIYF
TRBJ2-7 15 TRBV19 CASSIMGSLSYEQYF
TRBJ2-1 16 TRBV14 CASSRVPGAPGNEQFF
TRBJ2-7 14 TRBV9 CASSVTGQGEEQYF
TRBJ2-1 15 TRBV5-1 CASSSSRARYNEQFF
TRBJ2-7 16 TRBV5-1 CASSSRKGTGLYEQYF
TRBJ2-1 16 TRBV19 CASSIEHRVPYNEQFF
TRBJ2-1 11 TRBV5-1 CASSLDREQFF
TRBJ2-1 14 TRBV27 CASNAGLAGGTEFF
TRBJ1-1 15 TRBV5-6 CASSLRRNLDTEAFF
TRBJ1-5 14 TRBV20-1 CSASPRGGNQPQHF
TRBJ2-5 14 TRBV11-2 CASSMMGRPETQYF
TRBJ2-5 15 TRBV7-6 CASSPTNKGGETQYF
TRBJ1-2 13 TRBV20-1 CSAVPEANYGYTF
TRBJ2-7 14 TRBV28 CASSWDPGSYEQYF
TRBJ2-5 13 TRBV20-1 CSAPRAPQETQYF
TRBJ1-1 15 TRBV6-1 CASRRTRGRGSEAFF
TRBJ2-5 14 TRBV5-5 CASSSTPYQETQYF
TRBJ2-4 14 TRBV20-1 CSAVLEAAKNIQYF
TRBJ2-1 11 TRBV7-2 CASSWAYEQFF
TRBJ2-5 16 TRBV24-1 CATSDPSATNQETQYF
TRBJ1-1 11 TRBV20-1 CSPYRNTEAFF
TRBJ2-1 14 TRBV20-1 CSARDPRQGNEQFF
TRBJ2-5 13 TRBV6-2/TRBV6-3 CASSYAGVKTQYF
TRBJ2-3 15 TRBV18 CASIPSMGLTDTQYF
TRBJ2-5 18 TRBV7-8 CASSASAGLSFLKETQYF
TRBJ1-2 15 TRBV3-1 CASSQDQGSDYGYTF
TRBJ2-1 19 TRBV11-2 CASSRGTSGWATSYNEQFF
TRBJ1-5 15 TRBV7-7 CASSLANREFKPQHF
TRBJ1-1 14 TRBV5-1 CASSLVPEATEAFF
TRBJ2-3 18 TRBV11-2 CASSSRSIAGLAGDTQYF
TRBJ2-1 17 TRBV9 CASESRGASGSWNEQFF
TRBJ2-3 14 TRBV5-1 CASSLGQDTDTQYF
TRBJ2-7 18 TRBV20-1 CSARSRTGTVTVGYEQYF
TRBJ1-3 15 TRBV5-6 CASSSLQGYGNTIYF